This TCR beta chain was captured in a study of CD8+ T cells in alopecia areata. This clone was seen more than once but under ten times. The antigen remains undetermined. The treatment was: oral pan-JAK inhibitor, 5-10 mg twice daily. Researchers picked out CD4+ and CD8+ T cells from PBMCs by sorting. RNA was extracted and reverse transcribed into cDNA as the sequencing template. Method: immunoSEQ multiplex PCR; TCRdb's copy keeps in-frame clones and lacks some. The table lists approximately 180,000 clones, about 55% of them singletons. Study-level points and caveats: With tofacitinib ongoing, many expanded lesional clones persisted in both scalp and blood.

The CDR3 extends over 14 amino acids. V dropped 4 bases and J dropped 8 bases, with 16 bases sitting between them. The germline CDR1 and CDR2 sequences are SGHRS and YFSETQ. The sequencing used CD8+ T cells sorted from blood, collected at week 24, from a patient treated with tofacitinib. The chain recombines TRBV5-1 with TRBJ2-4; TRBD1 might be the D (6 bases). This clonotype was sampled from a human donor with alopecia areata. The CDR3 region has the DNA TGCGCCAGCAGCCCACAGGGCCAGGGCCACATTCAGTACTTC. Residues: CASSPQGQGHIQYF.